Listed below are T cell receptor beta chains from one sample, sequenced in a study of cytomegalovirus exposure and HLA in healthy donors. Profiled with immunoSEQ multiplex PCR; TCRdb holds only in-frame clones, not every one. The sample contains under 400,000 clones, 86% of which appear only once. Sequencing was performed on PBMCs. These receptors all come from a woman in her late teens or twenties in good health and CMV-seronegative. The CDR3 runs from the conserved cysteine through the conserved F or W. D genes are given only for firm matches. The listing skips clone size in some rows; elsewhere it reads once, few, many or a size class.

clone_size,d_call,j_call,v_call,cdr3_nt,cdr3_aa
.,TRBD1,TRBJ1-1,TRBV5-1,TGCGCCAGCAGCCCGGGACAGGTCGTTAACACTGAAGCTTTCTTT,CASSPGQVVNTEAFF
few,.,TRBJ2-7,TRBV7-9,TGTGCCAGCAGCTTCCAGACAACCTACGAGCAGTACTTC,CASSFQTTYEQYF
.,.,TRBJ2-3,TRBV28,TGTGCCAGCAGTTTAGGCGGGGCTAGCACAGATACGCAGTATTTT,CASSLGGASTDTQYF
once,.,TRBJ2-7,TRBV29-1,TGCAGCGTTGAAGATCGGTCAGGGGAGCCCTACGAGCAGTACTTC,CSVEDRSGEPYEQYF
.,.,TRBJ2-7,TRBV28,TGTGCCAGCGGGGACTTGGAGTACGAGCAGTACTTC,CASGDLEYEQYF
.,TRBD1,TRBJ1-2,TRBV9,TGTGCCAGCAGCGGAAGGACAGGGCCAGATTATGGCTACACCTTC,CASSGRTGPDYGYTF
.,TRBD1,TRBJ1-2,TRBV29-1,TGCAGCGTTGAAGATAGTCTCGTGTTACCGGGACAGTTCTACGGCTACACCTTC,CSVEDSLVLPGQFYGYTF
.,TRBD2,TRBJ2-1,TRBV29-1,TGCAGCGTTGAGGGGTTAACTAGCGGGAGATACAATGAGCAGTTCTTC,CSVEGLTSGRYNEQFF
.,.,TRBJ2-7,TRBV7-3,TGTGCCAGCAGCTTAGCCCAGTCCTACGAGCAGTACTTC,CASSLAQSYEQYF
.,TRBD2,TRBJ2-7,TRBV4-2,TGTGCCAGCAGCCAAGGGAGCGGGGTCGACGAGCAGTACTTC,CASSQGSGVDEQYF
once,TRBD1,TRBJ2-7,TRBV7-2,TGTGCCAGCAGCTTAGGACAGGGGATGCTGTGGGAGCAGTACTTC,CASSLGQGMLWEQYF
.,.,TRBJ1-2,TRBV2,TGTGCCAGCAGTGAAGAGGAGGGGTCTTCCTATGGCTACACCTTC,CASSEEEGSSYGYTF
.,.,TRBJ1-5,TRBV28,TGTGCCACCACAAGCCAGGGACAGCCCCAGCATTTT,CATTSQGQPQHF
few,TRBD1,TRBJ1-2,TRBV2,TGTGCCAGAAGAGAGCAAAGGGACAGTGCGAAGCGCTACACCTTC,CARREQRDSAKRYTF
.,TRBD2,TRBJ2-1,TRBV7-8,TGTGCCAGTACCGGCGGGAGCTCCTACAATGAGCGGTTCTTC,CASTGGSSYNERFF
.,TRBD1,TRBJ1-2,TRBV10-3,TGTGCCATCAGTGAGGTAGCAGGGGGCGGCTACACCTTC,CAISEVAGGGYTF